A selection of T cell receptor beta chains follows, all from one sample in a study of shared clonotypes between healthy human individuals. The protocol was immunoSEQ multiplex PCR, while the TCRdb copy is restricted to in-frame clones and leaves out a portion. The data show approximately 810,000 clones, more than 85% seen once. Sequencing was performed on naive CD8+ T cells sorted from blood. The receptors shown here come from a man in his thirties or forties in good health. Each CDR3 is given without its conserved first and last residue. D genes are given only for firm matches. Expanded clones get a size class; other rows say once, few or many, or leave the size out.

-,-,TRBV19,TRBJ1-1,ASSTPLSKGQNTEAF
-,-,TRBV7-9,TRBJ2-7,ASSLVVNEQY
-,-,TRBV27,TRBJ2-5,ASSLLGAEETQY
TRBD2,-,TRBV11-2,TRBJ2-5,ASSSNREALETQY
-,-,TRBV18,TRBJ2-3,ASSSPRDPTDTQY
-,once,TRBV27,TRBJ2-7,ASSTLNYEQY
-,-,TRBV7-6,TRBJ2-7,ASSAEGDNFYSYEQY
TRBD2,-,TRBV13,TRBJ2-7,ASRIPLAGGPHEQY
TRBD2,-,TRBV7-8,TRBJ2-7,ASRMTSGSSYEQY
-,-,TRBV2,TRBJ1-1,ASSDGHPEAF